The rows below give T cell receptor beta chains drawn from one sample of a study of identical twins. TCRdb ran MiXCR on the 5' RACE reads and lists one entry per CDR3 protein. This table has 200,000 to 250,000 distinct CDR3 sequences, 6.5% appearing once. The data also belong to a second study, concerning T cells expressing NK-cell markers.

Sequencing was performed on CD8+ T cells sorted from blood. All receptors derive from a woman aged 18 to 35 in good health. Each CDR3 is given with its conserved first and last residue. D genes are given only for firm matches. Rows give clone size only sometimes, using once, few, many, or a class for an expanded clone.

abundance: few; len: 14; v_gene: TRBV19; d_gene: .; j_gene: TRBJ2-1; CDR3aa: CASSISGSFDEQFF; CDR3nt: TGTGCCAGTAGTATATCCGGGAGTTTCGACGAGCAGTTCTTC
abundance: many; len: 14; v_gene: TRBV12-3/TRBV12-4; d_gene: TRBD1; j_gene: TRBJ1-1; CDR3aa: CASSSDRGSTEAFF; CDR3nt: TGTGCCAGCAGTTCAGACAGGGGATCCACTGAAGCTTTCTTT
abundance: .; len: 15; v_gene: TRBV7-9; d_gene: .; j_gene: TRBJ2-5; CDR3aa: CASSLAMAAQETQYF; CDR3nt: TGTGCCAGCAGCTTAGCTATGGCAGCGCAAGAGACCCAGTACTTC
abundance: few; len: 16; v_gene: TRBV20-1; d_gene: TRBD1; j_gene: TRBJ1-2; CDR3aa: CSARAQGDTSNYGYTF; CDR3nt: TGCAGTGCTAGGGCCCAGGGGGATACCTCTAACTATGGCTACACCTTC
abundance: .; len: 17; v_gene: TRBV9; d_gene: .; j_gene: TRBJ2-2; CDR3aa: CASSVGLGGEPTGELFF; CDR3nt: TGTGCCAGCAGCGTGGGTCTAGGGGGGGAACCCACTGGGGAGCTGTTTTTT
abundance: many; len: 13; v_gene: TRBV9; d_gene: .; j_gene: TRBJ2-1; CDR3aa: CASSVGTDNEQFF; CDR3nt: TGTGCCAGCAGCGTAGGGACCGACAATGAGCAGTTCTTC
abundance: few; len: 14; v_gene: TRBV9; d_gene: .; j_gene: TRBJ1-5; CDR3aa: CASSVGGASQPQHF; CDR3nt: TGTGCCAGCAGCGTAGGGGGGGCGTCCCAGCCCCAGCATTTT
abundance: many; len: 13; v_gene: TRBV5-1; d_gene: .; j_gene: TRBJ2-7; CDR3aa: CASSWEDNYEQYF; CDR3nt: TGCGCCAGCAGTTGGGAGGACAACTACGAGCAGTACTTC
abundance: few; len: 15; v_gene: TRBV6-2/TRBV6-3; d_gene: .; j_gene: TRBJ2-2; CDR3aa: CASSYGQVNTGELFF; CDR3nt: TGTGCCAGCAGTTACGGTCAGGTTAACACCGGGGAGCTGTTTTTT
abundance: few; len: 15; v_gene: TRBV11-3; d_gene: .; j_gene: TRBJ2-1; CDR3aa: CASSLLPSSYNEQFF; CDR3nt: TGTGCCAGCAGCCTTCTGCCGAGCTCCTACAATGAGCAGTTCTTC
abundance: many; len: 15; v_gene: TRBV10-1; d_gene: .; j_gene: TRBJ2-2; CDR3aa: CASSESRGDTGELFF; CDR3nt: TGCGCCAGCAGTGAGTCACGGGGTGACACCGGGGAGCTGTTTTTT
abundance: few; len: 10; v_gene: TRBV20-1; d_gene: .; j_gene: TRBJ2-3; CDR3aa: CSALKGTQYF; CDR3nt: TGCAGTGCTCTGAAGGGTACGCAGTATTTT
abundance: few; len: 14; v_gene: TRBV12-3/TRBV12-4; d_gene: .; j_gene: TRBJ1-2; CDR3aa: CASTGHGRTYGYTF; CDR3nt: TGTGCCAGCACCGGACACGGCCGGACCTATGGCTACACCTTC
abundance: .; len: 18; v_gene: TRBV7-6; d_gene: .; j_gene: TRBJ2-3; CDR3aa: CASSLGPRDTRITDTQYF; CDR3nt: TGTGCCAGCAGCTTAGGCCCCCGGGACACGCGCATCACAGATACGCAGTATTTT
abundance: .; len: 15; v_gene: TRBV27; d_gene: .; j_gene: TRBJ2-7; CDR3aa: CASSLSGTLSYEQYF; CDR3nt: TGTGCCAGCAGTCTCTCCGGGACCCTCTCCTACGAGCAGTACTTC
abundance: .; len: 13; v_gene: TRBV6-1; d_gene: TRBD1; j_gene: TRBJ2-7; CDR3aa: CASSDRVAYEQYF; CDR3nt: TGTGCCAGCAGCGACAGGGTCGCCTACGAGCAGTACTTC
abundance: once; len: 14; v_gene: TRBV6-1; d_gene: .; j_gene: TRBJ2-1; CDR3aa: CASSERTIYNEQFF; CDR3nt: TGTGCCAGCTCGGAGCGGACCATCTACAATGAGCAGTTCTTC
abundance: few; len: 14; v_gene: TRBV20-1; d_gene: TRBD2; j_gene: TRBJ2-1; CDR3aa: CSAASGGAVNEQFF; CDR3nt: TGCAGTGCCGCAAGCGGGGGGGCGGTCAATGAGCAGTTCTTC
abundance: few; len: 12; v_gene: TRBV20-1; d_gene: .; j_gene: TRBJ2-1; CDR3aa: CRARRSYNEQFF; CDR3nt: TGCAGGGCGAGGAGGTCCTACAATGAGCAGTTCTTC
abundance: .; len: 17; v_gene: TRBV7-6; d_gene: TRBD2; j_gene: TRBJ2-2; CDR3aa: CASSLAGGGTNTGELFF; CDR3nt: TGTGCCAGCAGCTTAGCCGGCGGGGGGACGAACACCGGGGAGCTGTTTTTT
abundance: few; len: 11; v_gene: TRBV9; d_gene: .; j_gene: TRBJ2-1; CDR3aa: CASSVEDEQFF; CDR3nt: TGTGCCAGCAGCGTAGAGGATGAGCAGTTCTTC
abundance: .; len: 17; v_gene: TRBV9; d_gene: TRBD2; j_gene: TRBJ2-1; CDR3aa: CASSVDGGLAGGNEQFF; CDR3nt: TGTGCCAGCAGCGTAGACGGCGGATTAGCGGGGGGAAATGAGCAGTTCTTC
abundance: .; len: 16; v_gene: TRBV6-2/TRBV6-3; d_gene: .; j_gene: TRBJ1-1; CDR3aa: CASSYSNIGEWTEAFF; CDR3nt: TGTGCCAGCAGTTACTCGAACATCGGGGAGTGGACTGAAGCTTTCTTT
abundance: .; len: 13; v_gene: TRBV19; d_gene: .; j_gene: TRBJ1-2; CDR3aa: CASSMAASYGYTF; CDR3nt: TGTGCCAGTAGTATGGCAGCGTCTTATGGCTACACCTTC
abundance: many; len: 15; v_gene: TRBV7-9; d_gene: .; j_gene: TRBJ2-4; CDR3aa: CASTKGQLAKNIQYF; CDR3nt: TGTGCCAGCACCAAAGGGCAGCTAGCCAAAAACATTCAGTACTTC
abundance: .; len: 10; v_gene: TRBV29-1; d_gene: .; j_gene: TRBJ2-1; CDR3aa: CSVEDRGHLF; CDR3nt: TGCAGCGTTGAAGATCGGGGCCACCTCTTC
abundance: .; len: 12; v_gene: TRBV10-3; d_gene: .; j_gene: TRBJ2-1; CDR3aa: CRSSGDHNEQFF; CDR3nt: TGTAGATCGTCTGGGGACCACAATGAGCAGTTCTTC
abundance: many; len: 13; v_gene: TRBV2; d_gene: .; j_gene: TRBJ2-1; CDR3aa: CASSEKGRGEQFF; CDR3nt: TGTGCCAGCAGTGAAAAGGGCCGGGGTGAGCAGTTCTTC
abundance: .; len: 15; v_gene: TRBV7-9; d_gene: TRBD1; j_gene: TRBJ1-6; CDR3aa: CASSFDRGYNSPLHF; CDR3nt: TGTGCCAGCAGCTTCGACAGGGGTTATAATTCACCCCTCCACTTT
abundance: .; len: 17; v_gene: TRBV6-5; d_gene: .; j_gene: TRBJ1-5; CDR3aa: CASSYSAGVGGNQPQHF; CDR3nt: TGTGCCAGCAGTTACTCGGCAGGGGTAGGGGGCAATCAGCCCCAGCATTTT
abundance: few; len: 14; v_gene: TRBV29-1; d_gene: TRBD2; j_gene: TRBJ2-7; CDR3aa: CSVAPGLAAYEQYF; CDR3nt: TGCAGCGTCGCTCCGGGACTAGCGGCCTACGAGCAGTACTTC
abundance: few; len: 14; v_gene: TRBV7-3; d_gene: TRBD2; j_gene: TRBJ2-5; CDR3aa: CASSLTAGEETQYF; CDR3nt: TGTGCCAGCAGCTTAACGGCGGGGGAGGAGACCCAGTACTTC
abundance: few; len: 17; v_gene: TRBV11-1; d_gene: .; j_gene: TRBJ2-5; CDR3aa: CASTPVPIEQGPETQYF; CDR3nt: TGTGCCAGCACCCCGGTTCCTATCGAACAGGGTCCAGAGACCCAGTACTTC
abundance: few; len: 13; v_gene: TRBV9; d_gene: TRBD1; j_gene: TRBJ1-1; CDR3aa: CASGSGGNTEAFF; CDR3nt: TGTGCCAGCGGCTCAGGGGGAAATACTGAAGCTTTCTTT
abundance: large; len: 14; v_gene: TRBV12-3/TRBV12-4; d_gene: .; j_gene: TRBJ1-2; CDR3aa: CASSFGGINYGYTF; CDR3nt: TGTGCCAGCAGTTTTGGGGGCATTAACTATGGCTACACCTTC
abundance: few; len: 13; v_gene: TRBV15; d_gene: .; j_gene: TRBJ2-1; CDR3aa: CATSRKTTDEQFF; CDR3nt: TGTGCCACCAGCAGAAAAACGACAGATGAGCAGTTCTTC
abundance: .; len: 14; v_gene: TRBV4-3; d_gene: .; j_gene: TRBJ1-1; CDR3aa: CASSQPGTIGEAFF; CDR3nt: TGCGCCAGCAGCCAACCCGGGACAATAGGTGAAGCTTTCTTT
abundance: few; len: 16; v_gene: TRBV6-1; d_gene: TRBD2; j_gene: TRBJ2-1; CDR3aa: CASSTSLAGGLDEQFF; CDR3nt: TGTGCCAGCAGCACCTCCCTAGCGGGGGGGCTTGATGAGCAGTTCTTC
abundance: few; len: 17; v_gene: TRBV11-2; d_gene: TRBD1; j_gene: TRBJ2-1; CDR3aa: CASRSNPLRGQYNEQFF; CDR3nt: TGTGCCAGCAGATCCAACCCTCTTAGGGGACAGTACAATGAGCAGTTCTTC
abundance: few; len: 13; v_gene: TRBV11-2; d_gene: .; j_gene: TRBJ1-1; CDR3aa: CASSQGSQPEAFF; CDR3nt: TGTGCCAGCAGCCAAGGGTCCCAACCTGAAGCTTTCTTT
abundance: many; len: 15; v_gene: TRBV12-3/TRBV12-4; d_gene: TRBD2; j_gene: TRBJ2-1; CDR3aa: CASRSGTSGRGEQFF; CDR3nt: TGTGCCAGCAGAAGCGGGACTAGCGGAAGAGGTGAGCAGTTCTTC
abundance: many; len: 16; v_gene: TRBV12-3/TRBV12-4; d_gene: .; j_gene: TRBJ2-3; CDR3aa: CASREGPSSYTDTQYF; CDR3nt: TGTGCCAGCAGAGAGGGACCCTCGTCCTACACAGATACGCAGTATTTT
abundance: few; len: 12; v_gene: TRBV6-2/TRBV6-3; d_gene: .; j_gene: TRBJ2-1; CDR3aa: CASSYPDDEQFF; CDR3nt: TGTGCCAGCAGTTACCCAGATGATGAGCAGTTCTTC
abundance: few; len: 15; v_gene: TRBV6-4; d_gene: .; j_gene: TRBJ2-1; CDR3aa: CASSLWGGGFNEQFF; CDR3nt: TGTGCCAGCAGCCTTTGGGGGGGCGGATTTAATGAGCAGTTCTTC
abundance: .; len: 14; v_gene: TRBV6-2/TRBV6-3; d_gene: .; j_gene: TRBJ1-2; CDR3aa: CASSGGVLSYGYTF; CDR3nt: TGTGCCAGCAGCGGAGGGGTTTTGAGCTATGGCTACACCTTC
abundance: many; len: 14; v_gene: TRBV7-3; d_gene: .; j_gene: TRBJ2-3; CDR3aa: CASSSLAYGDTQYF; CDR3nt: TGTGCCAGCAGCTCCCTAGCGTATGGAGATACGCAGTATTTT
abundance: .; len: 18; v_gene: TRBV9; d_gene: TRBD2; j_gene: TRBJ2-3; CDR3aa: CASSSPGTSGGDPDTQYF; CDR3nt: TGTGCCAGCAGCTCGCCCGGGACTAGCGGGGGGGACCCAGATACGCAGTATTTT
abundance: .; len: 14; v_gene: TRBV27; d_gene: .; j_gene: TRBJ1-2; CDR3aa: CASSSGTAESGYTF; CDR3nt: TGTGCCAGCAGTTCCGGGACGGCGGAAAGCGGCTACACCTTC
abundance: many; len: 13; v_gene: TRBV29-1; d_gene: TRBD1; j_gene: TRBJ1-1; CDR3aa: CSIGTGVAPRAFF; CDR3nt: TGCAGCATAGGGACAGGGGTGGCCCCTCGCGCTTTCTTT
abundance: few; len: 15; v_gene: TRBV12-3/TRBV12-4; d_gene: TRBD1; j_gene: TRBJ1-4; CDR3aa: CASSHTGTGNEKLFF; CDR3nt: TGTGCCAGCAGTCATACCGGGACAGGAAATGAAAAACTGTTTTTT
abundance: .; len: 15; v_gene: TRBV7-9; d_gene: TRBD1; j_gene: TRBJ2-7; CDR3aa: CASSSPRKDREKQYF; CDR3nt: TGTGCCAGCAGCTCTCCAAGGAAGGACAGGGAAAAGCAGTACTTC
abundance: .; len: 12; v_gene: TRBV2; d_gene: .; j_gene: TRBJ2-7; CDR3aa: CASIGGYDEQYF; CDR3nt: TGTGCCAGCATCGGAGGGTATGACGAGCAGTACTTC
abundance: many; len: 12; v_gene: TRBV9; d_gene: .; j_gene: TRBJ1-1; CDR3aa: CASSPQGVEAFF; CDR3nt: TGTGCCAGCAGCCCCCAGGGCGTTGAAGCTTTCTTT
abundance: .; len: 15; v_gene: TRBV6-1; d_gene: TRBD1; j_gene: TRBJ1-1; CDR3aa: CASAFLKGASAEAFF; CDR3nt: TGTGCCAGCGCTTTTTTGAAGGGGGCCTCGGCTGAAGCTTTCTTT
abundance: .; len: 15; v_gene: TRBV11-2; d_gene: .; j_gene: TRBJ1-2; CDR3aa: CASSLDSGLSYGYTF; CDR3nt: TGTGCCAGCAGCTTAGATTCAGGGCTTTCCTATGGCTACACCTTC
abundance: few; len: 17; v_gene: TRBV6-2/TRBV6-3; d_gene: .; j_gene: TRBJ1-5; CDR3aa: CASRINDRTYVNQPQHF; CDR3nt: TGTGCCAGCAGGATCAATGATAGGACCTACGTAAATCAGCCCCAGCATTTT
abundance: few; len: 15; v_gene: TRBV5-1; d_gene: TRBD2; j_gene: TRBJ2-1; CDR3aa: CASSATSGSAGEQFF; CDR3nt: TGCGCCAGCAGCGCCACTAGCGGGTCGGCAGGGGAGCAGTTCTTC